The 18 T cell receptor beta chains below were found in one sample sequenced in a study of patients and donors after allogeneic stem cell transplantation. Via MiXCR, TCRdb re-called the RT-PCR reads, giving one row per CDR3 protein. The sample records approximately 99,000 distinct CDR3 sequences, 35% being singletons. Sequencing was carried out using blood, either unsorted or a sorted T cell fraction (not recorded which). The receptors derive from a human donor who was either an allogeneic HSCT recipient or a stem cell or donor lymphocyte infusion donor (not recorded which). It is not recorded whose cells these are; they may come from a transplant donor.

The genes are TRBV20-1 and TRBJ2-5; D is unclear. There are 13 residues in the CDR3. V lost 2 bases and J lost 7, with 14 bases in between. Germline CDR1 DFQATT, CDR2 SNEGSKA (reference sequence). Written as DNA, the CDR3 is TGCAGTGCTAGAATGTCCCCTTTCGGGACCCAGTACTTC. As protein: CSARMSPFGTQYF.

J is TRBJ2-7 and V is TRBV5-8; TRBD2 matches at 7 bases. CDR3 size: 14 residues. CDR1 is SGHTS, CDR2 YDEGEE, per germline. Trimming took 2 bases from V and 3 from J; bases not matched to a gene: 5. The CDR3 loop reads CASSLGASGYEQYF. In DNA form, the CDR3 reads TGTGCCAGCAGCTTAGGGGCTAGCGGCTACGAGCAGTACTTC.

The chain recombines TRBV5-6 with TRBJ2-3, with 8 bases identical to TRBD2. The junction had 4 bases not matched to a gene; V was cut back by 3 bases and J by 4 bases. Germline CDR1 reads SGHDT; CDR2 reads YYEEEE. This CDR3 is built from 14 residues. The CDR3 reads CASSSGLGADTQYF. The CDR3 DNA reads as TGTGCCAGCAGCTCGGGACTAGGGGCAGATACGCAGTATTTT. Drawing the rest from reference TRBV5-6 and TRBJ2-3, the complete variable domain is DAGVTQSPTHLIKTRGQQVTLRCSPKSGHDTVSWYQQALGQGPQFIFQYYEEEERQRGNFPDRFSGHQFPNYSSELNVNALLLGDSALYLCASSSGLGADTQYFGPGTRLTVL.

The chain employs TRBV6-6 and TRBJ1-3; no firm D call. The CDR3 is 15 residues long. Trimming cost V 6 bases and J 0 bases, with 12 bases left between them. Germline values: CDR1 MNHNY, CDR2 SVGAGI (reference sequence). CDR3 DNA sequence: TGTGCCAGCAGGTACCCCGAGGGCTCTGGAAACACCATATATTTT. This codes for CASRYPEGSGNTIYF.

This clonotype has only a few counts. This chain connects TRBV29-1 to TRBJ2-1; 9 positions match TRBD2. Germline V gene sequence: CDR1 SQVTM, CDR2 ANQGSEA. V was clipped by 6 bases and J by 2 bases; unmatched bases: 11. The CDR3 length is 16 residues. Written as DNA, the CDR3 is TGCAGCGTCCCCAAACTAGCGGGTTACCCCTACAATGAGCAGTTCTTC. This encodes CSVPKLAGYPYNEQFF.

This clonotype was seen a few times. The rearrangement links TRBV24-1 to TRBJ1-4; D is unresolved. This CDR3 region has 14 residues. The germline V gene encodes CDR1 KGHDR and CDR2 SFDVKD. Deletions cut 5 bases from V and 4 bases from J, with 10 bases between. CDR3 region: CATSGEMFNEKLFF. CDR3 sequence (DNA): TGTGCCACCAGTGGGGAAATGTTTAATGAAAAACTGTTTTTT.

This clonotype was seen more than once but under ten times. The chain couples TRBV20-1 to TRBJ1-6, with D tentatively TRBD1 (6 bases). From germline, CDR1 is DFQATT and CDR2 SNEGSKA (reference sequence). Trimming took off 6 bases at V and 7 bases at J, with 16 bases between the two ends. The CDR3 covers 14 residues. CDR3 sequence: CSAPPFQGNSPLHF. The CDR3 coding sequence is TGCAGTGCACCGCCGTTCCAGGGGAATTCACCCCTCCACTTT.

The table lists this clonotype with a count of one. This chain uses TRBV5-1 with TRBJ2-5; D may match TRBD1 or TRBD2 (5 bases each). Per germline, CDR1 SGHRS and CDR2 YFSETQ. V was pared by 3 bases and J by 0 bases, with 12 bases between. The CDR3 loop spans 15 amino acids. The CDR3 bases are TGCGCCAGCAGCTGGAGCTTGGGACACCAAGAGACCCAGTACTTC. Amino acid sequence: CASSWSLGHQETQYF.

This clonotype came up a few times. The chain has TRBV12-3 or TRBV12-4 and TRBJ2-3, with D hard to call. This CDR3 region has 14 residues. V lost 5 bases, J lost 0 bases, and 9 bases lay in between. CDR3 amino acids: CASSVFFSTDTQYF. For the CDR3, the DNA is TGTGCCAGCAGTGTCTTCTTTAGCACAGATACGCAGTATTTT.

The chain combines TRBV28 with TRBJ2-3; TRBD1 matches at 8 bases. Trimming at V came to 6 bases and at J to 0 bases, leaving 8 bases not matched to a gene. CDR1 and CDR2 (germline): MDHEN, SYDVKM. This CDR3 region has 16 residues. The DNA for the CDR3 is TGTGCCAGCAGGTTCAGGACAGGGTCTAGCACAGATACGCAGTATTTT. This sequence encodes CASRFRTGSSTDTQYF.

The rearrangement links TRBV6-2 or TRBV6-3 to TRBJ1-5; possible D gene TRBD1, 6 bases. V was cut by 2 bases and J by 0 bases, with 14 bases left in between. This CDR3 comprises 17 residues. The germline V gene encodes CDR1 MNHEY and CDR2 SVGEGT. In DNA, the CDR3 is TGTGCCAGCAGTTACAACCCAGGGGAGCGTAGCAATCAGCCCCAGCATTTT. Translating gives CASSYNPGERSNQPQHF.

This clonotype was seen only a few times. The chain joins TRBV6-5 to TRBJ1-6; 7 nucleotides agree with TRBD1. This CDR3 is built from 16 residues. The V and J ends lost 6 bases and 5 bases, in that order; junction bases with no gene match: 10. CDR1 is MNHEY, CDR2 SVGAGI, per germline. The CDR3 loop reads CASRLQGPSHNSPLHF. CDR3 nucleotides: TGTGCCAGCAGACTACAGGGGCCATCTCATAATTCACCCCTCCACTTT.

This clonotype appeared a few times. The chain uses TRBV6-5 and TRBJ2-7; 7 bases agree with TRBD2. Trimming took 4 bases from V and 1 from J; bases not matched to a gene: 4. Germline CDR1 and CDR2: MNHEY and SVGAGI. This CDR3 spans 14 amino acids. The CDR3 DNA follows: TGTGCCAGCAGTTCCGGGAGGCCGTCCTACGAGCAGTACTTC. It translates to CASSSGRPSYEQYF.

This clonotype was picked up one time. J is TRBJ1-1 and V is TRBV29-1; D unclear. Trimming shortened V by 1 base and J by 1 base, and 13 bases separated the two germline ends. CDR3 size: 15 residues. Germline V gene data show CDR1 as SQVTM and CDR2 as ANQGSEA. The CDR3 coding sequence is TGCAGCGTTGAAGTACCATTTACAGCGAACACTGAAGCTTTCTTT. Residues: CSVEVPFTANTEAFF.

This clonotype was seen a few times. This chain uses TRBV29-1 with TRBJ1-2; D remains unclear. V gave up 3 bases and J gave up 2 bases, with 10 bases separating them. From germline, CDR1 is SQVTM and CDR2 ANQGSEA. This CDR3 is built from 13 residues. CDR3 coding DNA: TGCAGCGTTGAGTCAGGCGACAACTATGGCTACACCTTC. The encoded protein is CSVESGDNYGYTF.

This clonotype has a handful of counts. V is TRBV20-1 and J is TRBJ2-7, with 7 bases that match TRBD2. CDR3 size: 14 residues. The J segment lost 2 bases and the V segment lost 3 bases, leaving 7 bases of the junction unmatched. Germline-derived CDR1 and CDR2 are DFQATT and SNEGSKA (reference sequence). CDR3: CSARGLADTYEQYF. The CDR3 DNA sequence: TGCAGTGCTAGGGGGCTAGCGGATACCTACGAGCAGTACTTC.

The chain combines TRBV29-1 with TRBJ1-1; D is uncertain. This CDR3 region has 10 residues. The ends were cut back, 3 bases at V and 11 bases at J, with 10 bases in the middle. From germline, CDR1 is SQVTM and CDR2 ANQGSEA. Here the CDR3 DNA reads TGCAGCGTTGAGGCCGCTATGGCTTTCTTT. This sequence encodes CSVEAAMAFF.

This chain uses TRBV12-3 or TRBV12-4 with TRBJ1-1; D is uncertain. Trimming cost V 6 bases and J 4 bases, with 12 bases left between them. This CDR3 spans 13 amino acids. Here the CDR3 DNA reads TGTGCCAGCAGCCAAGTATCGCCCACTGAAGCTTTCTTT. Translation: CASSQVSPTEAFF.